This T cell receptor (beta chain) was identified in a study of blood T cell repertoires in COVID-19. Study-wide context: Acute-phase and convalescent COVID-19 samples originated in the United States, Italy and Spain. Sources were T cells, B-cell-depleted T cells, or PBMCs; the material itself was cDNA or gDNA.

V dropped 5 bases and J dropped 1; count of bases not matched to a gene: 6. The CDR3 covers 16 residues. CDR1 is SGHVS and CDR2 is FQNEAQ in the germline V gene. In the authors' workflow: Using reference gene primer amplification, nucleated cell counts were estimated. Assay: immunoSEQ multiplex PCR; the TCRdb copy retains only in-frame clones and omits some. V and J calls and clone size are as listed in that table; D and trimming were resolved from the DNA. Here the sample spans approximately 230,000 clones, roughly 83% being singletons. The receptor comes from a man older than 75 with acute or convalescent COVID-19. What was sequenced was peripheral blood. The V gene is TRBV7-8, the J gene TRBJ2-1; TRBD2 matches at 9 bases. The CDR3 DNA is TGTGCCAGCAGCCCAGGGACTAGCAGATCCTACAATGAGCAGTTCTTC. Encoded protein: CASSPGTSRSYNEQFF.